The rows below give T cell receptor beta chains drawn from one sample of a study of tumor-infiltrating lymphocytes in primary liver carcinoma. In TCRdb, the multiplex PCR reads were re-called with MiXCR into one record per CDR3 protein. The sample has about 200,000 distinct CDR3 sequences; about two thirds are singletons. The sample was peripheral blood. The receptors shown here come from a woman aged 60 to 75 with primary liver carcinoma and hepatitis B virus infection. CDR3s include the opening cysteine and the closing phenylalanine or tryptophan. The order of the fields is V gene, J gene, D gene, clone size, CDR3 DNA, CDR3 protein. D genes are given only for firm matches. Only part of the rows carry a size: once, few, many, or a class if the clone is expanded.

>TRBV4-2|TRBJ1-5|NA|NA
TGTGCCAGCAGTCAAGTAAAGGGGAGGTTTCAGCCCCAGCATTTT
CASSQVKGRFQPQHF
>TRBV12-3/TRBV12-4|TRBJ1-1|NA|NA
TGTGCCAGCAGTTCACAGTGGTTTGGCACTGAAGCTTTCTTT
CASSSQWFGTEAFF
>TRBV6-1|TRBJ1-5|NA|NA
TGTGCCAGCAGTGAACGGGGGGATAACAATCAGCCCCAGCATTTT
CASSERGDNNQPQHF
>TRBV11-2|TRBJ2-2|TRBD2|NA
TGTGCCAGCAGCTTCCCACAAGCGGGAGTTCCCGGGGAGCTGTTTTTT
CASSFPQAGVPGELFF
>TRBV12-3/TRBV12-4|TRBJ2-7|TRBD2|many
TGTGCCAGCAGTTTAAGATGGACTAGCGGGAGTACAAGGGAGCAGTACTTC
CASSLRWTSGSTREQYF
>TRBV6-5|TRBJ1-2|NA|NA
TGTGCCAGCAGTTACTCGGGGGGGGATGGCTACACCTTC
CASSYSGGDGYTF
>TRBV6-5|TRBJ2-7|TRBD1|NA
TGTGCCAACATAGGGACAGGGGGTAAAGAGCAGTACTTC
CANIGTGGKEQYF
>TRBV5-6|TRBJ2-5|TRBD2|many
TGTGCCAGCAGCTTAGGTAGCGGGAGTGGGGAGACCCAGTACTTC
CASSLGSGSGETQYF
>TRBV12-3/TRBV12-4|TRBJ2-2|NA|many
TGTGCCAGCAGTTTAGTTTCCGGATTCACCGGGGAGCTGTTTTTT
CASSLVSGFTGELFF
>TRBV6-6|TRBJ1-3|NA|few
TGTGCCAGCAGTTACTCGAGTTATGGTGTTTCGTTAGGAAACACCATATATTTT
CASSYSSYGVSLGNTIYF
>TRBV6-1|TRBJ2-1|TRBD2|few
TGTGCCAGCAGGGAACCGGGACTAGTAAATGAGCAGTTCTTC
CASREPGLVNEQFF
>TRBV29-1|TRBJ2-1|TRBD2|many
TGCAGCGTAGCTGGGACTAGCGGGGGCAATGAGCAGTTCTTC
CSVAGTSGGNEQFF
>TRBV12-3/TRBV12-4|TRBJ2-5|TRBD2|NA
TGTGCCAGCAGTCCCGGACTAGTGGGCCATAACTCATACTTC
CASSPGLVGHNSYF
>TRBV28|TRBJ2-3|TRBD2|NA
TGTGCCAGCAGGAAAGGGACTAGCGGGCTTCCAGATACGCAGTATTTT
CASRKGTSGLPDTQYF
>TRBV5-8|TRBJ2-2|NA|NA
TGTGCCAGCAGCTTGAGGGGACACAACACCGAGGAGCTGTTTTTT
CASSLRGHNTEELFF
>TRBV5-4|TRBJ2-5|NA|many
TGTGCCAGCAGCTATCAAGAGACCCAGTACTTC
CASSYQETQYF
>TRBV11-2|TRBJ2-1|NA|NA
TGTGCCAGCAGCTTAGATCGTTTAGCGTTAGGGGATGAGCAGTTCTTC
CASSLDRLALGDEQFF
>TRBV6-5|TRBJ1-4|NA|NA
TGTGCCAGCACTTGGACGGCAACTAATGAGAAACTGTTTTTT
CASTWTATNEKLFF
>TRBV4-1|TRBJ1-5|NA|NA
TGCGACAGCAGCCCCACGGAGAATAGCAATCAGCCCCAGCATTTT
CDSSPTENSNQPQHF
>TRBV4-2|TRBJ2-3|TRBD2|many
TGTGCCAGCAGCCAAGATCTGACTAGCGGGAGCGATACGCAGTATTTT
CASSQDLTSGSDTQYF
>TRBV25-1|TRBJ1-2|NA|NA
TGTGCCGGCAGTGAAGGTAGCTATGGCTACACCTTC
CAGSEGSYGYTF
>TRBV28|TRBJ1-2|NA|NA
TGTGCCAGCAGTAATTACTATGGCTACACCTTC
CASSNYYGYTF
>TRBV24-1|TRBJ1-1|NA|NA
TGTGCCACCAGTGAGATGAACAAAGTTGAAGCTTTCTTT
CATSEMNKVEAFF
>TRBV12-3/TRBV12-4|TRBJ2-3|TRBD2|many
TGTGCCAGCAGCTCTAGCGGTAGCACAGATACGCAGTATTTT
CASSSSGSTDTQYF
>TRBV11-2|TRBJ2-3|NA|NA
TGTACCAGCAGTTTAGAACGAGGAGATACGCAGTATTTT
CTSSLERGDTQYF
>TRBV12-3/TRBV12-4|TRBJ1-5|NA|medium-sized
TGTGCCAGCAGTTTTGACAGCAATCAGCCCCAGCATTTT
CASSFDSNQPQHF
>TRBV5-1|TRBJ2-2|NA|NA
TGCGCCAGCAGCGTACACATGAACACCGGGGAGCTGTTTTTT
CASSVHMNTGELFF
>TRBV12-5|TRBJ1-1|TRBD1|once
TGTGCTAGTGGTTTGGGACAGGGTCCGAGGACTGAAGCTTTCTTT
CASGLGQGPRTEAFF
>TRBV11-3|TRBJ2-1|TRBD1|NA
TGTGCCAGCAGCCCCCCAGGGGGAAGAGACAAGGAGCGGTTCTTC
CASSPPGGRDKERFF
>TRBV11-2|TRBJ1-3|NA|NA
TGTGCCAGCAGCTCCCACGGGGGTCCGACAGGAAACACCATATATTTT
CASSSHGGPTGNTIYF
>TRBV11-2|TRBJ1-5|NA|NA
TGTGCCAACAGCTTATTGTCGGGGGGTCAGCCCCAGCATTTT
CANSLLSGGQPQHF
>TRBV11-3|TRBJ1-2|NA|NA
TGTGCCAGCAGCTCGTCGACAGGCTTTGTGTATAGCTACACCTTC
CASSSSTGFVYSYTF
>TRBV6-1|TRBJ2-3|NA|many
TGTGCCAGCAGTGAAGCCTCCCTAGTCAAGGATACGCAGTATTTT
CASSEASLVKDTQYF
>TRBV25-1|TRBJ2-7|NA|NA
TGTGCCAGCAGTGAATATGTACAGGGTCCCTACGAGAAGTACTTC
CASSEYVQGPYEKYF
>TRBV6-5|TRBJ2-3|TRBD2|NA
TGTGCCAGCAGAATATTAGCGGGAGAAGTGACAGATACGCACTATTTT
CASRILAGEVTDTHYF
>TRBV4-1|TRBJ2-1|NA|NA
TGTGCCAGCAGCCAAGAAGGTATCCGAGCGAACAATGAGCAGTTCTTC
CASSQEGIRANNEQFF
>TRBV11-2|TRBJ1-6|NA|once
TGTACCAGCAGCTTACAGCCTCTTAGTTCACCCCTCCACTTT
CTSSLQPLSSPLHF
>TRBV29-1|TRBJ1-1|NA|many
TGCAGCGTCCCGCGGTTGAACACTGAAGCTTTCTTT
CSVPRLNTEAFF
>TRBV5-1|TRBJ2-1|NA|few
TGCGCCAGCAGCTTAGGGTCATTTGCGGATGAGCAGTTCTTC
CASSLGSFADEQFF
>TRBV11-2|TRBJ2-1|TRBD2|NA
TGTGCCAGCAGCCCTCTATTAGCGGGAGCTGGATCTTACAATGAGCAGTTCTTC
CASSPLLAGAGSYNEQFF
>TRBV11-2|TRBJ2-7|NA|once
TGTGCCAGCAGCTTGGCCGAGAGAGGAACCTACGAGCAGTACTTC
CASSLAERGTYEQYF
>TRBV11-2|TRBJ1-1|NA|NA
TGTGCCAGCTGCTTACCGGTCAGTAACACCGAAGCTTTCTTT
CASCLPVSNTEAFF
>TRBV14|TRBJ2-1|NA|few
TGTGCCAGCAGCCGACCGGGACCCTACAATGAGCAGTTCTTC
CASSRPGPYNEQFF
>TRBV28|TRBJ1-2|TRBD1|NA
TGTGCCAGCAGACCGACAGGGAGGGGTGGCTACACCTTC
CASRPTGRGGYTF
>TRBV12-3/TRBV12-4|TRBJ2-3|NA|NA
TGTGTCAGCAGTTTCTCGACTCGCACACATACGCAGTATTTT
CVSSFSTRTHTQYF
>TRBV29-1|TRBJ1-3|NA|NA
TGCAGCGTTGATGTGGGAGGTGGAATCATCATATATTTT
CSVDVGGGIIIYF
>TRBV5-6|TRBJ2-1|NA|NA
TGTGCCAGCAGATCTCCTGGGGGCTCCTACAATGAGCAGTTCTTC
CASRSPGGSYNEQFF
>TRBV4-2|TRBJ2-7|NA|NA
TGTGTCAGCAACCAGGGAGCCTTAAACTCCTACAAGCAGTACTTC
CVSNQGALNSYKQYF
>TRBV10-3|TRBJ1-5|TRBD1|NA
TGTGCCATCAGTGAGGCACAGGGGGCCGGCAATCAGCCCCAGCATTTT
CAISEAQGAGNQPQHF
>TRBV7-2|TRBJ2-7|NA|few
TGTGCCAGCAGCTTAGGGTTGGCCCCTCGGCGCTACGAGCAGTACTTC
CASSLGLAPRRYEQYF
>TRBV29-1|TRBJ2-5|TRBD2|NA
TGCAGCATTCGATCCGGGACTAGTGATGAGACCCATTACTTC
CSIRSGTSDETHYF
>TRBV12-3/TRBV12-4|TRBJ1-5|NA|NA
TGTGCTAGCAGTCCCGGGACATGGTTAAAGGGTCAGCCCCAGCATTTT
CASSPGTWLKGQPQHF
>TRBV11-1|TRBJ2-1|TRBD1|medium-sized
TGTGCCAGCAGACGACAGGGCGCAATATACAATGAGCAGTTCTTC
CASRRQGAIYNEQFF
>TRBV11-2|TRBJ2-1|TRBD2|NA
TGTGCCAGCAGCCCACAAGGGAGGCTAGCGGGAGTAAATGAGCAGCTCTTC
CASSPQGRLAGVNEQLF